These 20 T cell receptor beta chains share one sample of origin, sequenced in a study of T cell responses to AZD1222 COVID-19 vaccine. Clones were sequenced by immunoSEQ multiplex PCR, and TCRdb holds only the in-frame ones, with some missing. The sample includes roughly 62,000 clones, more than 70% of them seen just once. Sequenced here: peripheral blood, sampled on day 0 of AZD1222 vaccination. All receptors derive from an adult in good health.

V gene TRBV21-1 combines with J gene TRBJ2-3; the table assigns TRBD2, which was not confirmed against the DNA. TRBV21-1 is a known pseudogene. This CDR3 has 16 residues. CDR3 sequence: CASSKKAAAITDTQYF. As DNA, the CDR3 is TGTGCCAGCAGCAAAAAGGCGGCAGCCATCACAGATACGCAGTATTTT.

V usage is TRBV6-1 and J usage is TRBJ1-5; D not resolved. V lost 2 bases, J lost 9 bases, and 8 bases lay in between. This CDR3 spans 12 amino acids. Germline CDR1 and CDR2: MNHNS and SASEGT. CDR3 protein: CASSERWGPQHF. CDR3 coding DNA: TGTGCCAGCAGTGAACGGTGGGGGCCCCAGCATTTT.

The chain combines TRBV5-4 with TRBJ1-6, with D possibly being TRBD1 (6 bases). The CDR3 totals 15 residues. V was pared by 1 base and J by 10 bases, with 15 bases between. The germline gives CDR1 SGHNT, CDR2 YYREEE (reference sequence). CDR3 sequence reads: CASSLKGEEGSPLHF. For the CDR3, the DNA is TGTGCCAGCAGCTTGAAGGGGGAGGAAGGCTCACCCCTCCACTTT.

In nucleotides, the CDR3 is TGCAGCGTAGGACAGGGGAATAATCCTAATGAAAAACTGTTTTTT. This codes for CSVGQGNNPNEKLFF. The chain joins TRBV29-1 to TRBJ1-4; 9 nucleotides agree with TRBD1. With 6 bases clipped from V and 3 bases from J, the junction kept 8 bases outside the gene matches. The germline CDR1 and CDR2 sequences are SQVTM and ANQGSEA. This CDR3 has 15 residues.

The rearrangement uses TRBV6-5 and TRBJ1-1, with D possibly matching TRBD1 (6 bases). Germline V lookup: CDR1 MNHEY, CDR2 SVGAGI. CDR3 size: 13 residues. Trimming shortened V by 8 bases and J by 0 bases, and 10 bases separated the two germline ends. The CDR3 reads CASGGGLNTEAFF. The CDR3 nucleotides read TGTGCCAGCGGAGGGGGTTTGAACACTGAAGCTTTCTTT.

The chain employs TRBV27 and TRBJ1-1; D is perhaps TRBD1 (5 bases). The V and J ends lost 4 bases and 6 bases respectively, with 15 bases between them. CDR1 and CDR2 (germline): MNHEY, SMNVEV (reference sequence). This CDR3 contains 14 residues. Here the CDR3 DNA reads TGTGCCAGCAGTTCCGCAGGGAACTGGGCTGAAGCTTTCTTT. Its translation is CASSSAGNWAEAFF.

The chain uses TRBV7-2 and TRBJ1-5; D ambiguous. The CDR3 has 15 residues. Germline CDR1 SGHTA, CDR2 FQGNSA. V lost 1 base and J 1 base, leaving 8 bases between the germline ends. The CDR3 bases are TGTGCCAGCAGCTTAGGTCAGTCAAGCAATCAGCCCCAGCATTTT. Translation gives CASSLGQSSNQPQHF.

Only a few counts were recorded for this clone. The gene calls are TRBV7-9 and TRBJ1-1, with D perhaps TRBD1 (5 bases). Germline V gene lookup returns CDR1 SEHNR and CDR2 FQNEAQ (reference sequence). Deletions cut 2 bases from V and 1 base from J, with 14 bases between. The CDR3 loop spans 16 amino acids. The CDR3 nucleotides are TGTGCCAGCAGCTTAACGTCGGGGGGAGGGAACACTGAAGCTTTCTTT. It yields the protein CASSLTSGGGNTEAFF.

The chain joins TRBV10-3 to TRBJ1-2, with D hard to call. Trimming removed 3 bases from V and 2 bases from J, with 16 bases in between. The germline CDR1 and CDR2 sequences are ENHRY and SYGVKD. The CDR3 is 16 amino acids. The CDR3 region has the DNA TGTGCCATCAGTGATTCGATAGCACTAGTGAACTATGGCTACACCTTC. It specifies CAISDSIALVNYGYTF.

The chain combines TRBV7-6 with TRBJ2-2, with D possibly TRBD1 on 5 matching bases. The germline V gene encodes CDR1 SGHVS and CDR2 FNYEAQ. V lost 5 bases and J lost 7, with 20 bases in between. This CDR3 contains 16 residues. CDR3 protein: CASSKPRQSDSGELFF. The CDR3 DNA reads TGTGCCAGCAGCAAACCGAGACAGAGCGATAGCGGGGAGCTGTTTTTT.

The rearrangement uses TRBV5-4 and TRBJ1-2; 7 bases are shared with TRBD1. Germline V gene lookup returns CDR1 SGHNT and CDR2 YYREEE (reference sequence). The CDR3 spans 15 residues. The junction had 11 bases not matched to a gene; V was cut back by 4 bases and J by 5 bases. In nucleotides, the CDR3 is TGTGCCAGCAGCCTCGAGACAGGGCTGGGGTATGGCTACACCTTC. Protein sequence: CASSLETGLGYGYTF.

The chain is built from TRBV11-2 and TRBJ1-1, with D possibly TRBD1 on 6 matching bases. Germline V lookup: CDR1 SGHAT, CDR2 FQNNGV. This CDR3 spans 13 amino acids. V lost 5 bases to trimming and J lost 2 bases, with 9 bases between them. The CDR3 sequence: CASSQQGNTEAFF. The CDR3 DNA is TGTGCCAGCAGCCAACAGGGTAACACTGAAGCTTTCTTT. Drawing the rest from reference TRBV11-2 and TRBJ1-1, the complete variable domain is EAGVAQSPRYKIIEKRQSVAFWCNPISGHATLYWYQQILGQGPKLLIQFQNNGVVDDSQLPKDRFSAERLKGVDSTLKIQPAKLEDSAVYLCASSQQGNTEAFFGQGTRLTVV.

This chain links TRBV18 with TRBJ2-7, with D hard to call. The V end lost 1 base, the J end lost 9 bases, and 10 bases lay between the germline ends. The CDR3 spans 12 residues. Germline V gives CDR1 KGHSH, CDR2 LQKENI. CDR3 region: CASSPQTNPQYF. CDR3 in DNA: TGTGCCAGCTCACCACAAACAAATCCGCAGTACTTC.

The chain uses TRBV3-1 (or the pseudogene TRBV3-2) and TRBJ1-4; no clear D gene. Germline values: CDR1 LGHDT, CDR2 YNNKEL (reference sequence). V was clipped by 9 bases and J by 0 bases, with 11 bases between them. The CDR3 has 14 residues. The chain's CDR3 is CASTLGATNEKLFF. CDR3 in DNA: TGTGCCAGTACCCTCGGGGCAACTAATGAAAAACTGTTTTTT.

This chain joins TRBV5-5 and TRBJ2-7; 9 nucleotides align to TRBD1. V shed 5 bases, J shed 6 bases, and the junction held 9 bases outside the gene matches. The CDR3 runs 14 residues. Germline CDR1 SGHKS, CDR2 YYEKEE (reference sequence). The CDR3 DNA follows: TGTGCCAGCAGGCGGGGACAGGGAGAAAGCGAGCAGTACTTC. This gives the protein CASRRGQGESEQYF. Combining the CDR3 with reference TRBV5-5 and TRBJ2-7 gives the whole variable domain DAGVTQSPTHLIKTRGQQVTLRCSPISGHKSVSWYQQVLGQGPQFIFQYYEKEERGRGNFPDRFSARQFPNYSSELNVNALLLGDSALYLCASRRGQGESEQYFGPGTRLTVT.

The chain joins TRBV7-9 to TRBJ1-2; 9 bases match TRBD1. CDR1 and CDR2 (germline): SEHNR, FQNEAQ (reference sequence). Trimming took 8 bases from V and 4 from J; bases not matched to a gene: 11. The CDR3 contains 15 residues. The CDR3 DNA reads as TGTGCCAGCTCACAACAGGGGGCAATGCCCTATGGCTACACCTTC. Encoded protein: CASSQQGAMPYGYTF.

There are a few counts of this clone. The chain carries TRBV28 and TRBJ1-2; D might be TRBD1 (6 bases). With 5 bases removed from V and 7 bases from J, the gap between germline ends came to 11 bases. Germline V gene data show CDR1 as MDHEN and CDR2 as SYDVKM. The length of the CDR3 is 12 residues. CDR3 sequence reads: CASSPGVAGYTF. The DNA of the CDR3 is TGTGCCAGCAGTCCAGGGGTTGCTGGCTACACCTTC.

The chain recombines TRBV6-2 or TRBV6-3 with TRBJ2-7; D may be TRBD1 (6 bases). The CDR3 is 12 amino acids. In germline, CDR1 is MNHEY, CDR2 SVGEGT. The V end lost 6 bases, the J end lost 2 bases, and 8 bases lay between the germline ends. As DNA, the CDR3 is TGTGCCAGCAGCGGACAGACCTACGAGCAGTACTTC. Amino acid sequence: CASSGQTYEQYF.

The chain combines TRBV29-1 with TRBJ1-2, with a weak D call TRBD1 (6 bases). This CDR3 region has 12 residues. The V gene's germline CDR1 is SQVTM and CDR2 ANQGSEA. V shed 6 bases and J shed 2 bases, with 10 bases lying between them. The CDR3 DNA is TGCAGCGTCGGGGGCGGAAACTATGGCTACACCTTC. It is translated as CSVGGGNYGYTF.

The DNA of the CDR3 is TGTGCCAGCAGCCCGGCGGGGGCCTCCCGCACTGAAGCTTTCTTT. Amino acid sequence: CASSPAGASRTEAFF. This rearrangement joins TRBV5-4 to TRBJ1-1; TRBD1 might be the D (6 bases). Deletions cut 4 bases from V and 4 bases from J, with 17 bases between. This CDR3 region has 15 residues. Germline CDR1 is SGHNT and CDR2 is YYREEE (reference sequence).